Each of the 25 T cell receptor beta chains below was sequenced from the same sample in a study (dated by TCRdb to about 2015). Library construction relied on 5' RACE. The sequencing machine was an Illumina MiSeq. TCRdb reprocessed the public reads (quality trimming at Q25 with fastp, clone calling with MiXCR) and kept in-frame beta chains. Identical CDR3 protein sequences are pooled into one entry, listed with their most common genes and DNA. This sample holds over 45,000 distinct CDR3 sequences; roughly 28% were observed only once. The ten biggest clones cover roughly 2.1% of the sample. Cells that were CD4+CD25+CD127-/low were the ones isolated as Tregs. Input material: tumor-infiltrating Tregs sorted from the breast tumor. The receptors were gathered from a female donor with breast cancer.

This clonotype has a handful of counts. The chain joins TRBV9 to TRBJ1-2; possible D gene TRBD1, 6 bases. The CDR3 consists of 14 residues. With 3 bases removed from V and 7 bases from J, the gap between germline ends came to 16 bases. Germline values: CDR1 SGDLS, CDR2 YYNGEE. CDR3 nucleotides: TGTGCCAGCAGCGCCGGGACAACAATGGGTGGCTACACCTTC. Its protein product is CASSAGTTMGGYTF.

This clonotype was detected only a few times. The chain carries TRBV6-1 and TRBJ1-2; D is uncertain. CDR3 length: 14 amino acids. CDR1 and CDR2 (germline): MNHNS, SASEGT. Trimming removed 0 bases at V and 5 bases at J, with 10 bases between. The CDR3 coding sequence is TGTGCCAGCAGTGAAGCGCGTCCGGTTTATGGCTACACCTTC. This translates into CASSEARPVYGYTF.

At least ten counts were recorded for this clonotype. The V and J genes are TRBV6-1 and TRBJ1-5, with D unclear. Germline CDR1 reads MNHNS; CDR2 reads SASEGT. The CDR3 consists of 13 residues. Trimming shortened V by 0 bases and J by 5 bases, and 5 bases separated the two germline ends. CDR3 DNA sequence: TGTGCCAGCAGTGAAGCTGGGTATCAGCCCCAGCATTTT. Its translation is CASSEAGYQPQHF.

The chain is built from TRBV29-1 and TRBJ2-7, with 9 bases matching TRBD1. V lost 6 bases to trimming and J lost 3 bases; unmatched junction nucleotides: 12. Per germline, CDR1 SQVTM and CDR2 ANQGSEA. CDR3 length: 15 residues. The CDR3 spells CSVRTGDIFYYEQYF. The CDR3 coding sequence is TGCAGCGTCCGGACAGGGGATATCTTCTACTACGAGCAGTACTTC.

By its share, this clonotype is medium-sized (0.01 to 0.1%). The CDR3 nucleotides read TGTGCCAGCAGCCTACACGGGGGGGGCGGCTACGAGCAGTACTTC. It specifies CASSLHGGGGYEQYF. V is TRBV7-2 and J is TRBJ2-7; 8 bases map to TRBD2. CDR1 is SGHTA and CDR2 is FQGNSA in the germline V gene. The CDR3 covers 15 residues. The V segment lost 5 bases and the J segment 3 bases; nucleotides outside the gene matches: 9.

The gene calls are TRBV7-9 and TRBJ2-3, with 7 positions matching TRBD2. CDR3 size: 15 residues. The germline gives CDR1 SEHNR, CDR2 FQNEAQ (reference sequence). The V gene end was trimmed by 2 bases and the J gene end by 5 bases; junction bases not matched to a gene: 7. Here the CDR3 DNA reads TGTGCCAGCAGCTTATCTGCGGGAGTAGGAGATACGCAGTATTTT. Translated, it gives CASSLSAGVGDTQYF.

Comment on this clonotype: This may come from a read error, since a much larger clone is one base off. The chain uses TRBV4-2 and TRBJ2-7; D unclear. CDR1 is LGHNA and CDR2 is YNFKEQ in the germline V gene. The CDR3 consists of 14 residues. In DNA form, the CDR3 reads TGTACCAGCAGCCCGACCCCGAAGAAGGACGAGCAGTACTTC. As protein: CTSSPTPKKDEQYF.

About this clonotype: The junction departs from the called germline gene at one end, perhaps through a read error. The chain uses TRBV30 and TRBJ2-1; no clear D gene. CDR3 size: 14 residues. From germline, CDR1 is GTSNPN and CDR2 SVGIG (reference sequence). The CDR3 region is CTWAEHFLGNEQFF. The CDR3 nucleotides read TGTACCTGGGCGGAACATTTCCTTGGGAATGAGCAGTTCTTC.

This clonotype was seen repeatedly, ten times or more. The chain uses TRBV5-1 and TRBJ1-2, with 11 bases fitting TRBD1. This CDR3 spans 17 amino acids. Per germline, CDR1 SGHRS and CDR2 YFSETQ. V was clipped by 3 bases and J by 3 bases; unmatched bases: 10. CDR3 DNA sequence: TGCGCCAGCAGCTCGGACAGGGGGCTATCCCCCTACTATGGCTACACCTTC. As protein: CASSSDRGLSPYYGYTF.

This clonotype was observed a few times. The rearrangement joins TRBV4-2 to TRBJ2-3, with a weak D call TRBD1 (6 bases). Germline V gene sequence: CDR1 LGHNA, CDR2 YNFKEQ. The CDR3 has 16 amino acids. Trimming pared 2 bases from V and 5 bases from J, leaving 17 bases between. CDR3 in amino acids: CASSQSLGQGRDTQYF. Written as DNA, the CDR3 is TGTGCCAGCAGCCAATCCCTTGGGCAGGGGAGAGATACGCAGTATTTT.

Ten or more counts support this clonotype. The rearrangement links TRBV9 to TRBJ1-2, with D perhaps TRBD1 (5 bases). V dropped 3 bases and J dropped 2 bases, with 8 bases sitting between them. Per the germline V gene, CDR1 is SGDLS and CDR2 is YYNGEE. The CDR3 has 13 amino acids. Here the CDR3 reads CASSAGANYGYTF. DNA for the CDR3: TGTGCCAGCAGCGCCGGGGCCAACTATGGCTACACCTTC. Variable domain in full (rest from reference TRBV9 and TRBJ1-2): DSGVTQTPKHLITATGQRVTLRCSPRSGDLSVYWYQQSLDQGLQFLIQYYNGEERAKGNILERFSAQQFPDLHSELNLSSLELGDSALYFCASSAGANYGYTFGSGTRLTVV.

To note about this clonotype: A read error may produce the germline difference seen at one junction end. V usage is TRBV12-3 or TRBV12-4 and J usage is TRBJ2-7; D may be TRBD2 (5 bases). The CDR3 loop spans 12 amino acids. The CDR3 region is CASGPNSGEQDF. For the CDR3, the DNA is TGTGCCAGCGGCCCCAACAGCGGCGAGCAGGACTTC.

This clonotype was counted a few times. This sequence joins TRBV29-1 and TRBJ2-2; a weak D match, TRBD1 (5 bases). The CDR3 is 13 residues long. Germline-derived CDR1 and CDR2 are SQVTM and ANQGSEA. V was cut by 7 bases and J by 3 bases, with 12 bases left in between. The DNA for the CDR3 is TGCAGCGGCGGACAAGCCGACACCGGGGAGCTGTTTTTT. Translation gives CSGGQADTGELFF.

This clonotype showed up just a few times. V usage is TRBV28 and J usage is TRBJ2-7, with 11 bases aligning to TRBD2. The germline CDR1 and CDR2 sequences are MDHEN and SYDVKM. V lost 5 bases and J lost 2; bases outside the gene matches: 2. The CDR3 has 14 residues. The CDR3 protein is CASSGTSGAYEQYF. As DNA, the CDR3 is TGTGCCAGCAGTGGGACTAGCGGAGCCTACGAGCAGTACTTC.

The chain couples TRBV7-9 to TRBJ1-6; 7 bases are a match to TRBD1. The CDR3 length is 13 residues. CDR1 and CDR2 (germline): SEHNR, FQNEAQ (reference sequence). The V and J ends lost 7 bases and 7 bases, in that order; junction bases with no gene match: 4. The CDR3 bases are TGTGCCAGCACCCGGGACAGAAATTCACCCCTCCACTTT. Translated: CASTRDRNSPLHF.

This clonotype was picked up many times. The chain combines TRBV6-5 with TRBJ1-6; D perhaps matches TRBD1 (5 bases). Germline V gene lookup returns CDR1 MNHEY and CDR2 SVGAGI. V lost 6 bases to trimming and J lost 7 bases, with 13 bases between them. This CDR3 has 14 amino acids. The DNA of the CDR3 is TGTGCCAGCAGAGAGACAAGGGACAATTCACCCCTCCACTTT. Translation gives CASRETRDNSPLHF.

The table lists this clonotype with a few counts. This chain uses TRBV5-4 with TRBJ2-3; possibly TRBD2 for D (5 bases). With 4 bases removed from V and 11 bases from J, the gap between germline ends came to 14 bases. Germline V gives CDR1 SGHNT, CDR2 YYREEE (reference sequence). The CDR3 contains 12 residues. The CDR3 loop is CASSPDWSRQYF. The CDR3 DNA reads as TGTGCCAGCAGCCCGGACTGGTCACGGCAGTATTTT.

The chain uses TRBV9 and TRBJ1-2; no definite D call. The CDR3 contains 15 residues. Germline loops: CDR1 SGDLS, CDR2 YYNGEE. V shed 4 bases and J shed 1 base, with 14 bases lying between them. The CDR3: CASSPSLRDNYGYTF. CDR3 DNA sequence: TGTGCCAGCAGCCCCAGCCTCAGAGATAACTATGGCTACACCTTC.

This clonotype was found many times. The chain carries TRBV11-2 and TRBJ2-7, with unresolved D. Germline V lookup: CDR1 SGHAT, CDR2 FQNNGV. Trimming stripped 4 bases from V and 0 bases from J, with 7 bases between. This CDR3 comprises 13 residues. DNA for the CDR3: TGTGCCAGCAGCTCCTCTCCCTCCTACGAGCAGTACTTC. The encoded protein is CASSSSPSYEQYF. Looking up the rest from reference TRBV11-2 and TRBJ2-7 gives the full variable domain: EAGVAQSPRYKIIEKRQSVAFWCNPISGHATLYWYQQILGQGPKLLIQFQNNGVVDDSQLPKDRFSAERLKGVDSTLKIQPAKLEDSAVYLCASSSSPSYEQYFGPGTRLTVT.

The chain carries TRBV25-1 and TRBJ2-3, with a possible D match to TRBD1 (7 bases). This CDR3 has 14 residues. The germline V and J ends were trimmed by 6 bases and 4 bases, with 14 bases remaining between them. CDR1 and CDR2 from the germline V gene are MGHDK and SYGVNS. This chain's CDR3 is CASSWRGPPDTQYF. CDR3 DNA sequence: TGTGCCAGCAGCTGGAGGGGGCCCCCAGATACGCAGTATTTT.

The chain employs TRBV19 and TRBJ2-6, with a weak D call TRBD2 (5 bases). Per germline, CDR1 LNHDA and CDR2 SQIVND (reference sequence). Trimming shortened V by 7 bases and J by 2 bases, and 12 bases separated the two germline ends. The CDR3 runs 15 residues. CDR3 in amino acids: CASTDVGTGANVLTF. In DNA form, the CDR3 reads TGTGCCAGTACAGACGTCGGGACTGGGGCCAACGTCCTGACTTTC.

Worth noting for this clonotype: With a much larger clone just one base away, this may be a read error. This chain joins TRBV20-1 and TRBJ2-3, with a tentative D call TRBD2 (6 bases). CDR3 length equals 14 residues. From germline, CDR1 is DFQATT and CDR2 SNEGSKA (reference sequence). CDR3 DNA sequence: TGCAGTGCTAGAGATTGGCGGGGCACAGATACGCTGTATTTT. This sequence encodes CSARDWRGTDTLYF.

The chain carries TRBV2 and TRBJ2-4; D is possibly TRBD2 (6 bases). In germline, CDR1 is SNHLY, CDR2 FYNNEI. Trimming cost V 7 bases and J 3 bases, with 13 bases left between them. This CDR3 has 14 amino acids. The CDR3 here is CASNWMGGKNIQYF. CDR3 sequence (DNA): TGTGCCAGCAACTGGATGGGAGGCAAAAACATTCAGTACTTC.

The chain is built from TRBV6-2 or TRBV6-3 and TRBJ2-2, with D uncertain. Germline V gene lookup returns CDR1 MNHEY and CDR2 SVGEGT. CDR3 length: 14 residues. With 2 bases removed from V and 6 bases from J, the gap between germline ends came to 10 bases. The CDR3 region is CASSYPRRAGELFF. The CDR3 region has the DNA TGTGCCAGCAGTTACCCTAGGAGAGCCGGGGAGCTGTTTTTT.

Concerning this clonotype itself: Being one base from a much bigger clone, this may be a read error. CDR3 protein: CASGPSDHSNTGELFF. The CDR3 DNA sequence: TGCGCCAGCGGCCCCTCCGACCACTCGAACACCGGGGAGCTGTTTTTT. This chain links TRBV5-1 with TRBJ2-2; D unresolved. Trimming pared 7 bases from V and 0 bases from J, leaving 16 bases between. Germline V lookup: CDR1 SGHRS, CDR2 YFSETQ. This CDR3 has 16 residues.